This T cell receptor beta chain was found in a study of cytomegalovirus exposure and HLA in healthy donors. Amplification used 60 Vbeta primers and 13 Jbeta primers. Clones were read by immunoSEQ multiplex PCR, and TCRdb kept only the in-frame ones, dropping some. The sample lists 75,000 to 100,000 clones; 73% were seen once. Points on this clone: Antigen specificity is unknown.

Points from the study as a whole: The availability of immune exposure information extended only to CMV serostatus. Prediction of most subjects' HLA-A and HLA-B alleles by TCR beta sequences was reportedly accurate. Near-uniform donor sequencing depth was presumed by presence/absence analyses.

Germline CDR1 is MGHDK and CDR2 is SYGVNS. This CDR3 is 15 amino acids long. J gave up 3 bases and V 5 bases, and 9 bases lay outside the gene matches. The sequence came from a middle-aged man in good health and CMV-seronegative. Material: PBMCs. The chain uses TRBV25-1 and TRBJ1-1, with TRBD1 identical over 7 bases. CDR3 amino acids: CASSTPRDSYTEAFF. Written as DNA, the CDR3 is TGTGCCAGCAGTACGCCTCGGGACAGTTACACTGAAGCTTTCTTT.